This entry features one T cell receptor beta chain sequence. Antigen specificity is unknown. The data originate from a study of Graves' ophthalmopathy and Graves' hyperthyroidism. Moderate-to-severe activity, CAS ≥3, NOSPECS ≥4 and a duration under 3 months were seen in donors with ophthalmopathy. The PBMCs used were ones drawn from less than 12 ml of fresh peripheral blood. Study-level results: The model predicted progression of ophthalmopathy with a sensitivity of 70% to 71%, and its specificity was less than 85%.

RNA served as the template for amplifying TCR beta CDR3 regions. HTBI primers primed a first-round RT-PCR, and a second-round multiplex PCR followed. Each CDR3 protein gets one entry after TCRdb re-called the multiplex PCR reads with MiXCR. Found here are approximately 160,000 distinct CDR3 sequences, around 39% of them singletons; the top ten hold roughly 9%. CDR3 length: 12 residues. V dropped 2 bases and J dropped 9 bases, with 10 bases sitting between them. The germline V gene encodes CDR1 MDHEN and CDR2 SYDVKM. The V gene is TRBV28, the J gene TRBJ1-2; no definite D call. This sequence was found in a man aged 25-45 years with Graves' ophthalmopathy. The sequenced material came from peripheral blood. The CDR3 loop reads CASSLPGSRYTF. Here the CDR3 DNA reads TGTGCCAGCAGTTTACCCGGATCCCGCTACACCTTC.